The T cell receptor (beta chain) under discussion was sequenced for a study of T cell clones after liver transplantation. Across the whole study: Draws occurred before transplant, before withdrawal, and after complete or failed withdrawal. General observations from the study: Migration into the graft, not deletion, may explain lost graft donor-reactive T cells. Low donor cell numbers restricted donor-reactive repertoire measurement in two subjects.

The CDR3 contains 18 residues. The V end lost 0 bases, the J end lost 2 bases, and 16 bases lay between the germline ends. Germline lookup yields CDR1 LGHNA and CDR2 YSLEER. Data came from immunoSEQ multiplex PCR; TCRdb stores just in-frame clones and leaves some out. The table has roughly 20,000 clones, around nine tenths seen once. Note on this clone: Its antigen remains unknown.

The sequence was obtained from a human donor who received a liver transplant. The genes are TRBV4-3 and TRBJ2-2; D call uncertain. Sequenced material: CD8+ T cells from blood, taken before liver transplant. The CDR3 DNA is TGCGCCAGCAGCCAAGAGTTGGTAATAGCTAAAAACACCGGGGAGCTGTTTTTT. It codes for CASSQELVIAKNTGELFF.